Presented here are 20 T cell receptor beta chains from one specimen sequenced in a study of CD8 T cells in ankylosing spondylitis. Study-wide results and limits: Apparently characteristic of ankylosing spondylitis blood was a TCR beta motif (about 8 highly homologous variants).

Their target antigens are unknown. TCRdb analysed the 5' RACE reads with MiXCR anew, one entry per CDR3 protein. Found here are 500,000 to 550,000 distinct CDR3 sequences, 10% to 15% of them singletons; the top ten hold nearly 7%. Specimen: blood, either unsorted or a sorted T cell fraction (not recorded which). The receptors stem from a male donor with ankylosing spondylitis.

This chain links TRBV27 with TRBJ1-5; unclear D gene. Germline V gene data show CDR1 as MNHEY and CDR2 as SMNVEV (reference sequence). The CDR3 totals 13 residues. V was cut by 3 bases and J by 4 bases, with 7 bases left in between. The CDR3 loop is CASSFGRNQPQHF. For the CDR3, the DNA is TGTGCCAGCAGTTTCGGCAGAAATCAGCCCCAGCATTTT.

This chain uses TRBV11-2 with TRBJ2-7; 10 bases match TRBD2. V lost 5 bases, J lost 3 bases, and 4 bases stayed unmatched. Germline lookup yields CDR1 SGHAT and CDR2 FQNNGV. The CDR3 runs to 14 residues. Here the CDR3 reads CASSPGLAVYEQYF. CDR3 nucleotides: TGTGCCAGCAGCCCAGGACTAGCGGTCTACGAGCAGTACTTC.

The chain uses TRBV20-1 and TRBJ2-3; TRBD2 matches 11 bases. V shed 4 bases, J shed 2 bases, and the junction held 5 bases outside the gene matches. The CDR3 covers 15 residues. Germline V gives CDR1 DFQATT, CDR2 SNEGSKA (reference sequence). CDR3 protein: CSAIRTSGSTDTQYF. CDR3 in DNA: TGCAGTGCTATAAGGACTAGCGGGTCCACAGATACGCAGTATTTT.

This rearrangement joins TRBV7-6 to TRBJ1-6; D ambiguous. This CDR3 has 12 amino acids. Germline CDR1 is SGHVS and CDR2 is FNYEAQ. V lost 5 bases to trimming and J lost 9 bases, with 8 bases between them. The chain's CDR3 is CASSHDFSPLHF. CDR3 DNA: TGTGCCAGCAGCCATGATTTTTCACCCCTCCACTTT. The whole variable domain, filled in from reference TRBV7-6 and TRBJ1-6, reads GAGVSQSPRYKVTKRGQDVALRCDPISGHVSLYWYRQALGQGPEFLTYFNYEAQQDKSGLPNDRFSAERPEGSISTLTIQRTEQRDSAMYRCASSHDFSPLHFGNGTRLTVT.

In this sample, this clonotype turned up a few times. The chain is built from TRBV12-3 or TRBV12-4 and TRBJ1-1, with D unresolved. Trimming took off 4 bases at V and 0 bases at J, with 6 bases between the two ends. The CDR3 is 13 residues long. In DNA, the CDR3 is TGTGCCAGCAGTTCCAACCTGAACACTGAAGCTTTCTTT. It encodes CASSSNLNTEAFF.

The gene calls are TRBV20-1 and TRBJ1-5; 12 nucleotides match TRBD1. The junction had 15 bases not matched to a gene; V was cut back by 3 bases and J by 6 bases. This CDR3 region has 18 residues. Germline loops: CDR1 DFQATT, CDR2 SNEGSKA (reference sequence). CDR3 loop: CSASLFGGQGAFSQPQHF. The CDR3 DNA is TGCAGTGCTAGTCTCTTCGGGGGACAGGGGGCGTTTAGTCAGCCCCAGCATTTT.

In its sample, this clonotype was seen a few times. The V call is TRBV7-2, the J call TRBJ2-1; D not resolved. Trimming stripped 4 bases from V and 2 bases from J, with 15 bases between. Germline assignment: CDR1 SGHTA and CDR2 FQGNSA. The CDR3 has 16 residues. The chain's CDR3 is CASSSPFGYPYNEQFF. The CDR3 DNA is TGTGCCAGCAGCTCCCCGTTTGGATACCCCTACAATGAGCAGTTCTTC.

This chain connects TRBV20-1 to TRBJ2-1; 9 bases align to TRBD2. The V and J ends lost 3 bases and 2 bases, in that order; junction bases with no gene match: 5. Germline-derived CDR1 and CDR2 are DFQATT and SNEGSKA (reference sequence). The CDR3 extends over 15 amino acids. The CDR3 is CSASVLAGPYNEQFF. CDR3 in DNA: TGCAGTGCTAGTGTACTAGCGGGCCCCTACAATGAGCAGTTCTTC.

This chain links TRBV3-1 with TRBJ2-7, with 7 nucleotides matching TRBD1. CDR3 length: 15 amino acids. V was pared by 4 bases and J by 2 bases, with 8 bases of the junction left unmatched. CDR1 is LGHDT and CDR2 is YNNKEL in the germline V gene (reference sequence). DNA for the CDR3: TGTGCCAGCAGCCCCAATACAGGGGACGCCTACGAGCAGTACGTC. Its protein product is CASSPNTGDAYEQYV.

This clonotype was counted many times. The rearrangement joins TRBV4-1 to TRBJ2-5; possibly TRBD2 for D (6 bases). The CDR3 is made up of 15 amino acids. From germline, CDR1 is MGHRA and CDR2 YSYEKL. V lost 3 bases and J lost 2, with 13 bases in between. In nucleotides, the CDR3 is TGCGCCAGCAGCCACGGGTGGGGGGTTCAAGAGACCCAGTACTTC. Translation gives CASSHGWGVQETQYF.

The chain's CDR3 is CASSKWGTSGRIGNEQFF. CDR3 DNA: TGTGCCAGCAGCAAATGGGGGACTAGCGGGAGAATTGGGAATGAGCAGTTCTTC. The V call is TRBV21-1, the J call TRBJ2-1; TRBD2, the D gene given by the table, was not confirmed from the DNA. TRBV21-1 is assigned pseudogene status. CDR3 length equals 18 residues.

This chain connects TRBV5-5 to TRBJ2-1; D perhaps matches TRBD2 (5 bases). Germline loops: CDR1 SGHKS, CDR2 YYEKEE (reference sequence). The CDR3 runs to 13 residues. The ends were cut back, 4 bases at V and 8 bases at J, with 13 bases in the middle. The CDR3 spells CASSRGRTDEQFF. The CDR3 DNA is TGTGCCAGCAGCCGAGGGCGGACCGATGAGCAGTTCTTC.

There are a few counts of this clonotype. The chain uses TRBV5-6 and TRBJ2-1, with D perhaps TRBD1 (6 bases). CDR1 and CDR2 (germline): SGHDT, YYEEEE. Trimming pared 7 bases from V and 0 bases from J, leaving 8 bases between. The CDR3 extends over 13 amino acids. The CDR3 nucleotides read TGTGCCAGCGGGGGCTTCTCCTACAATGAGCAGTTCTTC. This sequence encodes CASGGFSYNEQFF.

The CDR3 DNA is TGTGCCAGCAGCAAAGCGGCCGATCGGGGCGAAATCTCCTACGAGCAGTACGTC. This codes for CASSKAADRGEISYEQYV. V and J are TRBV21-1 and TRBJ2-7; the table's D call of TRBD1 was not tested on the DNA. TRBV21-1 is given as a pseudogene. CDR3 length equals 18 residues.

This clonotype was detected only a few times. CDR3 region: CASSRSAGISSYEQYF. The CDR3 DNA sequence: TGTGCCAGCAGTAGAAGCGCGGGAATAAGCTCCTACGAGCAGTACTTC. The chain couples TRBV6-1 to TRBJ2-7; TRBD2 might be the D (6 bases). Trimming removed 5 bases from V and 0 bases from J, with 17 bases in between. CDR3 length equals 16 residues. Per germline, CDR1 MNHNS and CDR2 SASEGT.

This clonotype was counted ten times or more. The chain carries TRBV20-1 and TRBJ2-5, with TRBD2 identical over 9 bases. V lost 1 base to trimming and J lost 5 bases; unmatched junction nucleotides: 2. The CDR3 extends over 13 amino acids. Germline V lookup: CDR1 DFQATT, CDR2 SNEGSKA (reference sequence). CDR3 region: CSARVSGSETQYF. The CDR3 coding sequence is TGCAGTGCTAGAGTTAGCGGGAGTGAGACCCAGTACTTC.

This clonotype has just a few counts. The chain uses TRBV3-1 and TRBJ2-1; 7 positions agree with TRBD1. CDR3 size: 16 residues. The ends lost 0 bases at V and 4 bases at J; junction bases unmatched: 6. CDR1 is LGHDT, CDR2 YNNKEL, per germline (reference sequence). The CDR3 coding sequence is TGTGCCAGCAGCCAAGACGACAGGGCTTTTTACAATGAGCAGTTCTTC. Its protein product is CASSQDDRAFYNEQFF.

The chain carries TRBV12-3 or TRBV12-4 and TRBJ2-3, with 11 bases lining up with TRBD2. The junction had 1 base not matched to a gene; V was cut back by 0 bases and J by 2 bases. The CDR3 spans 16 residues. The CDR3 here is CASSLAGLAATDTQYF. CDR3 nucleotides: TGTGCCAGCAGTTTAGCGGGACTAGCGGCCACAGATACGCAGTATTTT.

This clonotype was detected a few times. The chain uses TRBV10-1 and TRBJ2-7; possibly TRBD2 for D (5 bases). Per germline, CDR1 WNHNN and CDR2 SYGVQD (reference sequence). This CDR3 region has 14 residues. With 2 bases removed from V and 0 bases from J, the gap between germline ends came to 8 bases. CDR3 in amino acids: CASSESGTSYEQYF. As DNA, the CDR3 is TGCGCCAGCAGTGAGAGCGGAACCTCCTACGAGCAGTACTTC.

Only one count was recorded for this clonotype. The chain has TRBV3-1 and TRBJ2-1; D may correspond to TRBD1 or TRBD2 (5 bases each). The ends were cut back, 8 bases at V and 7 bases at J, with 18 bases in the middle. The CDR3 contains 14 residues. The germline V gene encodes CDR1 LGHDT and CDR2 YNNKEL (reference sequence). CDR3 DNA sequence: TGTGCCAGCTCTACGTACGGGGACGGGAATGAGCAGTTCTTC. Translating it yields CASSTYGDGNEQFF.